These 22 T cell receptor beta chains share one sample of origin, sequenced in a study of graft-versus-host responses after intestinal transplantation. Method: immunoSEQ multiplex PCR; TCRdb's copy keeps in-frame clones and lacks some. The table shows thousands of clones, with approximately 21% occurring only once. Source: alloreactive CD4+ T cells from a mixed lymphocyte reaction culture, taken before transplantation. Subset described: CFSE-low proliferating T cells sorted from roughly 6-day pre-transplant mixed lymphocyte reaction (GvH or HvG direction). These receptors all stem from a human patient who was an organ donor for intestinal transplantation.

The rearrangement joins TRBV29-1 to TRBJ1-1, with D uncertain. Trimming cost V 7 bases and J 1 base, with 10 bases left between them. Germline CDR1 and CDR2: SQVTM and ANQGSEA. The CDR3 has 12 residues. The CDR3 region is CSAWAGNTEAFF. Here the CDR3 DNA reads TGCAGCGCCTGGGCCGGGAACACTGAAGCTTTCTTT.

This clone has more than one count but fewer than ten. The chain employs TRBV5-1 and TRBJ2-2, with 7 bases lining up with TRBD1. This CDR3 has 16 residues. Trimming removed 3 bases from V and 0 bases from J; junction bases left unmatched: 5. CDR1 is SGHRS and CDR2 is YFSETQ in the germline V gene. The CDR3 DNA reads as TGCGCCAGCAGCTCCGGGACAGAAACGAACACCGGGGAGCTGTTTTTT. It specifies CASSSGTETNTGELFF.

This clone was detected only a few times. The chain joins TRBV27 to TRBJ1-2; TRBD1 matches 8 bases. V trimming: 5 bases; J trimming: 0 bases; junction bases outside the gene matches: 5. Germline-derived CDR1 and CDR2 are MNHEY and SMNVEV (reference sequence). CDR3 size: 15 residues. CDR3 nucleotide sequence: TGTGCCAGCAGTAGATCGACAGGGGCTAACTATGGCTACACCTTC. Protein: CASSRSTGANYGYTF.

This sequence joins TRBV6-1 and TRBJ2-1; 9 bases map to TRBD2. Germline CDR1 MNHNS, CDR2 SASEGT. V trimming: 2 bases; J trimming: 6 bases; junction bases outside the gene matches: 5. The CDR3 consists of 15 residues. CDR3 protein: CASSEWAGGTNEQFF. CDR3 nucleotides: TGTGCCAGCAGTGAATGGGCGGGGGGGACCAATGAGCAGTTCTTC.

The CDR3 coding sequence is TGTGCCAGCAGCTTGGTAGTCAGAGGAGGGGCAGATACGCAGTATTTT. Encoded protein: CASSLVVRGGADTQYF. This chain joins TRBV9 and TRBJ2-3, with D perhaps matching TRBD2 (6 bases). The CDR3 is 16 amino acids. Germline V gene data show CDR1 as SGDLS and CDR2 as YYNGEE. V shed 4 bases and J shed 4 bases, with 19 bases lying between them.

V gene TRBV6-1 combines with J gene TRBJ1-6; the D is unclear. Per the germline V gene, CDR1 is MNHNS and CDR2 is SASEGT. This CDR3 has 15 residues. V was clipped by 2 bases and J by 3 bases, with 8 bases between them. The CDR3 nucleotides are TGTGCCAGCAGTGAAAGAGGATTCTATAATTCACCCCTCCACTTT. This translates into CASSERGFYNSPLHF.

The rearrangement joins TRBV5-1 to TRBJ1-2, with 9 nucleotides matching TRBD1. Per germline, CDR1 SGHRS and CDR2 YFSETQ. Trimming removed 3 bases from V and 4 bases from J; junction bases left unmatched: 10. The CDR3 has 16 residues. In nucleotides, the CDR3 is TGCGCCAGCAGCTCTACCGGGACAGGGTATGTCTATGGCTACACCTTC. The encoded protein is CASSSTGTGYVYGYTF.

By share, this clone ranks as medium-sized. The chain recombines TRBV11-3 with TRBJ1-1; D gene unclear. Trimming left V 1 base short and J 1 base short, with 10 bases between. Germline assignment: CDR1 SGHNT and CDR2 YENEEA. This CDR3 comprises 15 residues. The CDR3 here is CASSLAGNSNTEAFF. Written as DNA, the CDR3 is TGTGCCAGCAGCTTAGCGGGGAATTCGAACACTGAAGCTTTCTTT.

This clone was counted once. This chain joins TRBV10-3 and TRBJ2-1; a weak D match, TRBD1 (5 bases). V dropped 3 bases and J dropped 6 bases, with 15 bases sitting between them. The germline CDR1 and CDR2 sequences are ENHRY and SYGVKD. The CDR3 totals 15 residues. The CDR3 is CAISDGQGRVNEQFF. The DNA for the CDR3 is TGTGCCATCAGTGACGGGCAGGGAAGGGTCAATGAGCAGTTCTTC.

This clone was counted between two and nine times. The chain employs TRBV15 and TRBJ1-2; D not resolved. Germline CDR1 LNHNV, CDR2 YYDKDF (reference sequence). This CDR3 has 14 residues. Trimming shortened V by 4 bases and J by 8 bases, and 17 bases separated the two germline ends. The CDR3 sequence is CATSKEGGIGGYTF. CDR3 coding DNA: TGTGCCACCAGCAAGGAAGGAGGGATCGGGGGCTACACCTTC.

The table lists this clone with a few counts. The V call is TRBV4-3, the J call TRBJ1-2, with D unclear. V shed 0 bases and J shed 4 bases, with 12 bases lying between them. The CDR3 is made up of 15 amino acids. Germline V gene lookup returns CDR1 LGHNA and CDR2 YSLEER. CDR3 coding DNA: TGCGCCAGCAGCCAAGATCCCGGGAGGTCCTATGGCTACACCTTC. Translating gives CASSQDPGRSYGYTF.

This clone was seen more than once but under ten times. The CDR3 nucleotides are TGTGCCAGCAGCGAAACCGGGACAAAACGGCAAGAGACCCAGTACTTC. Protein product: CASSETGTKRQETQYF. The J gene is TRBJ2-5, the V gene TRBV7-8; D perhaps matches TRBD1 (6 bases). Trimming left V 5 bases short and J 2 bases short, with 18 bases between. Germline CDR1 is SGHVS and CDR2 is FQNEAQ. This CDR3 has 16 residues.

The V and J genes are TRBV14 and TRBJ2-7; maybe TRBD2 (7 bases). CDR3 size: 13 residues. Germline V gives CDR1 SGHDN, CDR2 FVKESK. The germline V and J ends were trimmed by 9 bases and 0 bases, with 12 bases remaining between them. The CDR3 nucleotides are TGTGCCAGAGTAGGGGGGGGCTCCTACGAGCAGTACGTC. It encodes CARVGGGSYEQYV.

This clone qualifies as medium-sized. The DNA for the CDR3 is TGTGCCAGCAGTTACTCACGACAGAGCACAGATACGCAGTATTTT. Translated, it gives CASSYSRQSTDTQYF. V is TRBV6-5 and J is TRBJ2-3; a possible D gene is TRBD1 (5 bases). Germline V gene data show CDR1 as MNHEY and CDR2 as SVGAGI. CDR3 length equals 15 residues. Trimming cost V 0 bases and J 0 bases, with 7 bases left between them.

This clone has just a few counts. The rearrangement links TRBV28 to TRBJ2-3; D is undetermined. Germline V gene sequence: CDR1 MDHEN, CDR2 SYDVKM. V was trimmed by 5 bases and J by 4 bases, leaving 13 bases between them. This CDR3 contains 14 residues. The CDR3 here is CASSPQDWPDTQYF. CDR3 in DNA: TGTGCCAGCAGTCCCCAAGACTGGCCAGATACGCAGTATTTT.

V gene TRBV2 combines with J gene TRBJ2-5; D is perhaps TRBD1 (6 bases). The V and J ends lost 2 bases and 5 bases respectively, with 12 bases between them. The CDR3 spans 14 residues. The germline V gene encodes CDR1 SNHLY and CDR2 FYNNEI. CDR3 nucleotide sequence: TGTGCCAGCAGTGAACCGGGGCAGGGGGAGACCCAGTACTTC. Protein product: CASSEPGQGETQYF.

Details on this clone: One end of the junction is discordant with germline, which a read error may explain. The chain is built from TRBV7-7 and TRBJ2-6; D not certain. This CDR3 region has 14 residues. Per germline, CDR1 SSHAT and CDR2 FNYEAQ (reference sequence). CDR3 DNA sequence: TGTGCTAGCAGCTTAGCACTTGGGGCCAACGTCCTGACTTTC. Protein: CASSLALGANVLTF. The variable domain in full, with the rest retrieved from reference TRBV7-7 and TRBJ2-6, is GAGVSQSPRYKVTKRGQDVTLRCDPISSHATLYWYQQALGQGPEFLTYFNYEAQPDKSGLPSDRFSAERPEGSISTLTIQRTEQRDSAMYRCASSLALGANVLTFGAGSRLTVL.

By share, this clone ranks as medium-sized. The chain recombines TRBV11-3 with TRBJ2-3; D might be TRBD1 (5 bases). This CDR3 spans 14 amino acids. V dropped 2 bases and J dropped 2 bases, with 8 bases sitting between them. Germline V gives CDR1 SGHNT, CDR2 YENEEA. The CDR3 nucleotides read TGTGCCAGCAGCTTACAGGGAACCACAGATACGCAGTATTTT. Its translation: CASSLQGTTDTQYF.

The table lists this clone with a few counts. J is TRBJ1-1 and V is TRBV7-9, with D possibly being TRBD1 (5 bases). The CDR3 totals 15 residues. Trimming pared 5 bases from V and 1 base from J, leaving 14 bases between. Germline V lookup: CDR1 SEHNR, CDR2 FQNEAQ (reference sequence). For the CDR3, the DNA is TGTGCCAGCAGCCCCAGCCCCGACAGGAACACTGAAGCTTTCTTT. Its protein is CASSPSPDRNTEAFF.

This clone is termed medium-sized (0.01 to 0.1%). The V gene is TRBV2, the J gene TRBJ1-2, with no clear D. The germline CDR1 and CDR2 sequences are SNHLY and FYNNEI. Trimming took off 3 bases at V and 8 bases at J, with 13 bases between the two ends. The CDR3 totals 13 residues. The CDR3 protein is CASSEAVFYGYTF. The CDR3 DNA is TGTGCCAGCAGTGAGGCGGTGTTTTACGGCTACACCTTC.

The chain is built from TRBV21-1 and TRBJ2-7; the table's TRBD2 call for D was not verified on the DNA. TRBV21-1 is reported as a pseudogene. The CDR3 sequence is 19 residues long. CDR3 sequence: CASSKALLGPGSGLYEQYV. Written as DNA, the CDR3 is TGTGCCAGCAGCAAAGCGCTACTAGGTCCGGGGTCGGGTCTGTACGAGCAGTACGTC.

This clone occurred a few times. Sequence at one end of the junction differs from germline and may be a read error. The chain couples TRBV7-6 to TRBJ2-5; 7 positions agree with TRBD1. Germline loops: CDR1 SGHVS, CDR2 FNYEAQ. The CDR3 has 13 residues. The CDR3 protein is CASSFTGAETQYF. CDR3 coding DNA: TGTGCTAGCAGCTTTACAGGGGCTGAGACCCAGTACTTC.